This T cell receptor (beta chain) emerged from a study of cytomegalovirus exposure and HLA in healthy donors. Study at large: It was reported in a later analysis that the approximately 120 validation repertoires used the same platform as the approximately 620 first-cohort repertoires.

The approximately 120-subject validation cohort, separate from the roughly 700-subject first cohort, included the donors. Study outcomes and limitations: Reports indicated that the classifier achieved high specificity and sensitivity in diagnosing cytomegalovirus status.

Per the germline V gene, CDR1 is SQVTM and CDR2 is ANQGSEA. This CDR3 is 14 amino acids long. The ends lost 4 bases at V and 2 bases at J; junction bases unmatched: 6. Remarks on this clone: The antigen remains undetermined.

TCRdb's table, derived via immunoSEQ multiplex PCR, lists solely in-frame clones and lacks some. Of 250,000 to 350,000 clones listed, 75% to 90% are singletons. The sequence derives from a woman younger than 35 in good health and CMV-seronegative. Source material: PBMCs. V and J are TRBV29-1 and TRBJ2-3; 7 bases align to TRBD2. For the CDR3, the DNA is TGCAGCGTTGTGGCTAGCGGAACCACAGATACGCAGTATTTT. This codes for CSVVASGTTDTQYF.